This record covers a single T cell receptor (beta chain). How the authors handled the data: The authors estimated nucleated cell counts from reference gene primer amplification. The method was immunoSEQ multiplex PCR; TCRdb's version includes in-frame clones alone and lacks a portion of them. That table gives V, J and clone size, and the DNA gave D and trimming. The data show more than 90,000 clones, approximately 92% seen once. These data originate in a study of blood T cell repertoires in COVID-19. Germline-derived CDR1 and CDR2 are LNHDA and SQIVND (reference sequence). This CDR3 is 12 amino acids long. The V and J ends lost 5 bases and 11 bases, in that order; junction bases with no gene match: 6.

This clonotype was sampled from a man aged 50 to 60 with active COVID-19. The sequenced sample was peripheral blood. The chain combines TRBV19 with TRBJ1-2; 9 nucleotides match TRBD1. This chain's CDR3 is CASSAGQGIYTF. The CDR3 coding sequence is TGTGCCAGTAGTGCTGGACAGGGGATTTACACCTTC. Drawing the rest from reference TRBV19 and TRBJ1-2, the complete variable domain is DGGITQSPKYLFRKEGQNVTLSCEQNLNHDAMYWYRQDPGQGLRLIYYSQIVNDFQKGDIAEGYSVSREKKESFPLTVTSAQKNPTAFYLCASSAGQGIYTFGSGTRLTVV.